This TCR beta chain was sequenced in a study of neurological immune-mediated disorders. Specified time point: longitudinal time-point 3. J gave up 2 bases and V 4 bases, and 5 bases lay outside the gene matches. Looked up from germline, CDR1 is SGDLS and CDR2 is YYNGEE. The CDR3 consists of 15 residues. The authors made cDNA by 5'RACE with 10-nucleotide random UMIs. One entry per CDR3 protein results from TCRdb running MiXCR on the 5' RACE reads. Altogether 85,000 to 110,000 distinct CDR3 sequences are present, about 10% being singletons, with the ten largest covering about 3%. This clonotype was seen at least ten times.

The sequence derives from a female donor with HTLV-1-associated myelopathy (HAM/TSP). Sequenced: PBMCs. The gene calls are TRBV9 and TRBJ2-2, with TRBD1 matching 7 bases. The DNA for the CDR3 is TGTGCCAGCAGCATGGGACAGAAAAACACCGGGGAGCTGTTTTTT. It is translated as CASSMGQKNTGELFF.